Sequencing of this T cell receptor (beta chain) was carried out in a study of metastatic and nonmetastatic thyroid tumors. Study-wide background: Blood and tumor or nodule tissue repertoires from malignant and benign thyroid patients were compared. Study conclusions and caveats: Significantly higher TCR beta diversity was reportedly seen in malignant thyroid tumors than benign nodules, in blood and tumor.

The table lists this clone with many counts. Antigen unknown. In the original analysis: Researchers built a distant-metastasis classifier for papillary thyroid cancer that drew on CDR3 differences across clinicopathological groups. From the PCR reads, TCRdb re-called clones with MiXCR. These V and J calls originate from TCRdb's pipeline instead of the authors' own analysis. The data hold roughly 18,000 clones, with roughly 24% observed a single time. The CDR3 extends over 14 amino acids. Trimming cost V 3 bases and J 7 bases, with 14 bases left between them. None of the patients had undergone any treatment ahead of thyroid surgery.

The TCR was taken from a female donor with papillary thyroid cancer or a benign thyroid nodule (not recorded which). Some clones in this sample may be carry-over from other donors' samples. The V gene is TRBV12-3 or TRBV12-4, the J gene TRBJ2-3; D uncertain. Source material: tumor tissue. The CDR3 region has the DNA TGTGCCAGCAGTTTTCTAGACGCCCGGAATACGCAGTATTTT. It yields the protein CASSFLDARNTQYF.